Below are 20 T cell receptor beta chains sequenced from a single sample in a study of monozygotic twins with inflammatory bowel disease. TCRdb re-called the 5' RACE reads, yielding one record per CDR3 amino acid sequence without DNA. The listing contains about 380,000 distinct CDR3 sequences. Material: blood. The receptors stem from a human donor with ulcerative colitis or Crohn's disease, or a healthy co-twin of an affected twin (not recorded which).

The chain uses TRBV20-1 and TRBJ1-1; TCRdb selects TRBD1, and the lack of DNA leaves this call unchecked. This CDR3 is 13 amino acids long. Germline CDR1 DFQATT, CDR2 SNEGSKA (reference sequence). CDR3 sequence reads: CSAPLILNTEAFF.

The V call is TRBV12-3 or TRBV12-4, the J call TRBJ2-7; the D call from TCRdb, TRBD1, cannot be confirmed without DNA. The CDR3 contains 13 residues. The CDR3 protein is CASTSDRAYEQYF.

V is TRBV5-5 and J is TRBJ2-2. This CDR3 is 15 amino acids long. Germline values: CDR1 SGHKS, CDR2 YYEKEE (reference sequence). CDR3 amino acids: CASLPGGTNTGELFF.

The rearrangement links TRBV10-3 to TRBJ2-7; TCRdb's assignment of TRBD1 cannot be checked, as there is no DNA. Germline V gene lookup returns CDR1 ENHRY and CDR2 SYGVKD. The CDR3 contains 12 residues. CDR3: CAISGAGFEQYF.

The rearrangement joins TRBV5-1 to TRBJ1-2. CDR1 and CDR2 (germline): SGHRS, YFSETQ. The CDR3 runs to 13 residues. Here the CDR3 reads CASSLLPNYGYTF.

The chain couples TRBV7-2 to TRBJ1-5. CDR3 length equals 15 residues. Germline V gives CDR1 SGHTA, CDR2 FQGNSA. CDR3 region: CASSLDMAFNQPQHF.

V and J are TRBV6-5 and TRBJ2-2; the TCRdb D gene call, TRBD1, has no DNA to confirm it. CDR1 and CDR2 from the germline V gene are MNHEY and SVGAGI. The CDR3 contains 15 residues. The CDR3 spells CASSYEGGSTGELFF.

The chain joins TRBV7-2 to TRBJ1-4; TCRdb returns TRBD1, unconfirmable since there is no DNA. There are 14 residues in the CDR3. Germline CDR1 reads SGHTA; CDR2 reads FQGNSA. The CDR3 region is CASSLRQGSEKLFF.

The CDR3 region is CASSYPGLAGRTEQFF. The gene calls are TRBV6-2 or TRBV6-3 and TRBJ2-1; checking the TCRdb D call of TRBD2 is not possible without DNA. CDR3 length: 16 residues. Per the germline V gene, CDR1 is MNHEY and CDR2 is SVGEGT.

CDR3 sequence: CASRQQGASYNEQFF. The V call is TRBV6-2 or TRBV6-3, the J call TRBJ2-1; no DNA is available, so the TRBD1 call from TCRdb remains unchecked. Germline loops: CDR1 MNHEY, CDR2 SVGEGT. The CDR3 has 15 residues.

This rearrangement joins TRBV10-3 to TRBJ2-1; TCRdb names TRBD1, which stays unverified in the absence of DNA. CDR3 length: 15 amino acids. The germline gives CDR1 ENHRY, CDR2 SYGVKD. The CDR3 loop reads CAISYQTGTEDEQFF.

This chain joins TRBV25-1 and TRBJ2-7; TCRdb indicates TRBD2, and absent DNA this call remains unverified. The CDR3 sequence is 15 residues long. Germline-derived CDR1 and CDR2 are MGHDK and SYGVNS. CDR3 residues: CASSATGTLDYEQYF.

CDR3 loop: CAQGRGSEQFF. This chain connects TRBV12-3 or TRBV12-4 to TRBJ2-1; TCRdb's assignment of TRBD2 cannot be checked, as there is no DNA. This CDR3 comprises 11 residues.

CDR3 loop: CAGGSGGGTQYF. V and J are TRBV28 and TRBJ2-3; TCRdb's D gene call, TRBD1, goes unchecked for lack of DNA. The CDR3 is 12 amino acids. Germline lookup yields CDR1 MDHEN and CDR2 SYDVKM.

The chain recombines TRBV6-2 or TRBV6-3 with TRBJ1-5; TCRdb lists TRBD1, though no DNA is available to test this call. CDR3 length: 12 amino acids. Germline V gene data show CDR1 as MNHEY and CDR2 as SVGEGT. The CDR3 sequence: CASSPRTREKHF.

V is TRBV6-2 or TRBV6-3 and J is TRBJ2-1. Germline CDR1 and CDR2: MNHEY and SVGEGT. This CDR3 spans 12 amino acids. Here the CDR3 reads CASSSQLNEQFF.

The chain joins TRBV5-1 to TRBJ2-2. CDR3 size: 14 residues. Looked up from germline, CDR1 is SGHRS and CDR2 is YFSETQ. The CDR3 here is CASTKTANTGELFF.

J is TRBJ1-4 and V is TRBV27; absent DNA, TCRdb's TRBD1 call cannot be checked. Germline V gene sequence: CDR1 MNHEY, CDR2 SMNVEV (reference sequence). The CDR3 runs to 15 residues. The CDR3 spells CASSLSITGYEKLFF.

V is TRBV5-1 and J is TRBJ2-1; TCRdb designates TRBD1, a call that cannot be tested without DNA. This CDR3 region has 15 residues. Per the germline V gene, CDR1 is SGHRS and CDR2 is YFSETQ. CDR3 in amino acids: CASSFGGRDYNEQFF.

The CDR3 protein is CASSSDYFSTDTQYF. The V gene is TRBV13, the J gene TRBJ2-3; TCRdb's assignment of TRBD2 cannot be checked, as there is no DNA. The CDR3 has 15 residues. Germline V lookup: CDR1 PRHDT, CDR2 FYEKMQ (reference sequence).